Listed here are 14 T cell receptor beta chains from one sample, sequenced in a study of blood T cell repertoires in COVID-19 (TCRdb year 2020). The library was obtained by the immunoSEQ multiplex PCR assay. The immuneACCESS repertoire file appears here via TCRdb, limited to in-frame rearrangements. These files lack a portion of the clones; in checked studies, under half of the deficit traces to unresolved V genes, and the cause of the others is not known. Recorded for this sample are around 170,000 clones; roughly four fifths of them occurred a single time. Around 7.3% of the sample is taken by the ten largest. The sample consisted of peripheral blood. The receptor source for this set is a woman aged 65 to 85 with COVID-19, enrolled during active disease.

On this clone itself: Sequence at one end of the junction differs from germline and may be a read error. J is TRBJ2-1 and V is TRBV29-1; 7 nucleotides align to TRBD2. Germline V gene sequence: CDR1 SQVTM, CDR2 ANQGSEA. This CDR3 spans 13 amino acids. The DNA of the CDR3 is TGCAGCGTTGAAGATCCTTCAGGGAGGGAGTCGGTCTTC. Translated: CSVEDPSGRESVF.

The genes are TRBV2 and TRBJ2-5, with TRBD2 matching over 9 bases. The CDR3 is 15 residues long. The germline V gene encodes CDR1 SNHLY and CDR2 FYNNEI. Trimming removed 8 bases from V and 4 bases from J; junction bases left unmatched: 11. CDR3 DNA sequence: TGTGCCAGCGGTCTGCTAGCGGGAAGGGGAGAGACCCAGTACTTC. This encodes CASGLLAGRGETQYF.

The chain uses TRBV11-2 and TRBJ2-3; D is ambiguous. V was clipped by 2 bases and J by 6 bases, with 6 bases between them. Per the germline V gene, CDR1 is SGHAT and CDR2 is FQNNGV. The CDR3 totals 12 residues. CDR3 bases: TGTGCCAGCAGCTTATCCTTCGATACGCAGTATTTT. As protein: CASSLSFDTQYF.

This chain joins TRBV3-1 (or the pseudogene TRBV3-2) and TRBJ2-1; perhaps TRBD1 as D (6 bases). Germline values: CDR1 LGHDT, CDR2 YNNKEL (reference sequence). Trimming took 0 bases from V and 9 from J, leaving 12 bases between them. The CDR3 runs to 14 residues. The CDR3 nucleotides are TGTGCCAGCAGCCAAGATAACTTACAGGGTGAGCAGTTCTTC. As protein: CASSQDNLQGEQFF.

J is TRBJ1-2 and V is TRBV28; weak D call: TRBD1 (6 bases). From germline, CDR1 is MDHEN and CDR2 SYDVKM. V lost 10 bases, J lost 2 bases, and 11 bases lay in between. The CDR3 is 12 residues long. Here the CDR3 DNA reads TGTGCCACAGGACAGTCCAACTATGGCTACACCTTC. This translates into CATGQSNYGYTF.

The gene calls are TRBV5-4 and TRBJ2-3; D not resolved. Germline CDR1 SGHNT, CDR2 YYREEE (reference sequence). With 4 bases removed from V and 2 bases from J, the gap between germline ends came to 5 bases. The CDR3 length is 12 residues. CDR3 region: CASSQNTDTQYF. The CDR3 DNA is TGTGCCAGCAGCCAGAACACAGATACGCAGTATTTT.

The chain employs TRBV24-1 and TRBJ2-5; 7 bases are a match to TRBD2. The CDR3 runs 13 residues. With 7 bases clipped from V and 2 bases from J, the junction kept 3 bases outside the gene matches. Germline V CDR1 and CDR2: KGHDR, SFDVKD. In DNA, the CDR3 is TGTGCCACCAGGGGGGAGGGACAAGAGACCCAGTACTTC. Amino acids: CATRGEGQETQYF.

The chain joins TRBV21-1 to TRBJ2-1; no check of the table's D call, TRBD1, against the DNA was made. TRBV21-1 is reported as a pseudogene. This CDR3 has 18 residues. Written as DNA, the CDR3 is TGTGCCAGCAGCCCCCCACAGGGTTCTATTTGGCACTACAATGAGCAGTTCTTC. It specifies CASSPPQGSIWHYNEQFF.

The CDR3 protein is CASSPGDGNQPQHF. The CDR3 region has the DNA TGTGCCAGCTCGCCGGGGGATGGCAATCAGCCCCAGCATTTT. The chain is built from TRBV18 and TRBJ1-5, with a weak D call TRBD1 (5 bases). This CDR3 has 14 residues. V shed 6 bases and J shed 2 bases, with 11 bases lying between them. Germline lookup yields CDR1 KGHSH and CDR2 LQKENI.

V usage is TRBV5-4 and J usage is TRBJ2-3; TRBD2 aligns across 9 bases. J gave up 6 bases and V 0 bases, and 5 bases lay outside the gene matches. The CDR3 is made up of 15 amino acids. Germline CDR1 is SGHNT and CDR2 is YYREEE (reference sequence). The CDR3 is CASSLASGITDTQYF. CDR3 sequence (DNA): TGTGCCAGCAGCTTGGCTAGCGGGATCACCGATACGCAGTATTTT.

The CDR3 is CASRLGGTTGNEQFF. The CDR3 nucleotides are TGTGCCAGCAGGCTGGGCGGTACGACAGGGAATGAGCAGTTCTTC. J is TRBJ2-1 and V is TRBV19, with 7 bases matching TRBD1. Germline CDR1 LNHDA, CDR2 SQIVND (reference sequence). V lost 9 bases, J lost 7 bases, and 15 bases stayed unmatched. The CDR3 has 15 amino acids.

The chain is built from TRBV4-2 and TRBJ1-6; 7 bases line up with TRBD1. Germline CDR1 reads LGHNA; CDR2 reads YNFKEQ. V was pared by 6 bases and J by 7 bases, with 6 bases of the junction left unmatched. This CDR3 is built from 14 residues. CDR3 nucleotide sequence: TGTGCCAGCAGTCGGGGGACAGTGAATTCACCCCTCCACTTT. This gives the protein CASSRGTVNSPLHF.

The chain is built from TRBV28 and TRBJ2-7; 8 nucleotides agree with TRBD2. The CDR3 is made up of 15 amino acids. Per the germline V gene, CDR1 is MDHEN and CDR2 is SYDVKM. V trimming: 5 bases; J trimming: 2 bases; junction bases outside the gene matches: 8. The chain's CDR3 is CASSLAGVLTYEQYF. In DNA form, the CDR3 reads TGTGCCAGCAGTCTAGCGGGCGTCCTTACCTACGAGCAGTACTTC.

The genes are TRBV2 and TRBJ1-1, with D maybe TRBD1 (6 bases). V was trimmed by 7 bases and J by 4 bases, leaving 13 bases between them. The CDR3 length is 13 residues. The V gene's germline CDR1 is SNHLY and CDR2 FYNNEI. CDR3 sequence: CASMNQGPTEAFF. The CDR3 DNA reads as TGTGCCAGCATGAATCAGGGGCCCACTGAAGCTTTCTTT.